Shown below are 11 T cell receptor beta chains from a single sample sequenced in a study of monozygotic twins with inflammatory bowel disease. Each CDR3 protein gets one entry in TCRdb, which reprocessed the 5' RACE reads and gives no DNA. Recorded here are some 300,000 distinct CDR3 sequences; the top ten clones represent roughly 5.8%. Sequencing was performed on blood. Receptor source: a human donor with ulcerative colitis or Crohn's disease, or a healthy co-twin of an affected twin (not recorded which).

The chain joins TRBV9 to TRBJ2-1; the D call of TRBD1 rests on TCRdb alone, since no DNA is present to check it. Germline CDR1 reads SGDLS; CDR2 reads YYNGEE. This CDR3 has 15 amino acids. CDR3 in amino acids: CASSVEGGEWNEQFF.

V is TRBV6-2 or TRBV6-3 and J is TRBJ2-5; the TCRdb call, TRBD2, lacks DNA for checking. The CDR3 length is 16 residues. In germline, CDR1 is MNHEY, CDR2 SVGEGT. The CDR3 spells CASSWGLAEEQETQYF.

The genes are TRBV11-2 and TRBJ2-5; absent DNA, TCRdb's TRBD1 call cannot be checked. CDR1 and CDR2 from the germline V gene are SGHAT and FQNNGV. This CDR3 has 15 residues. The CDR3 region is CASSLDVGAIETQYF. Based on the CDR3 plus reference TRBV11-2 and TRBJ2-5, the full variable domain is EAGVAQSPRYKIIEKRQSVAFWCNPISGHATLYWYQQILGQGPKLLIQFQNNGVVDDSQLPKDRFSAERLKGVDSTLKIQPAKLEDSAVYLCASSLDVGAIETQYFGPGTRLLVL.

This chain connects TRBV7-2 to TRBJ2-3; TCRdb calls TRBD2, which cannot be checked without DNA. This CDR3 has 15 amino acids. The V gene's germline CDR1 is SGHTA and CDR2 FQGNSA. The CDR3 reads CASRNSRSSTDTQYF.

The genes are TRBV7-2 and TRBJ2-7; the TCRdb D gene call, TRBD2, has no DNA to confirm it. The CDR3 contains 15 residues. Germline values: CDR1 SGHTA, CDR2 FQGNSA. The CDR3 loop reads CASSGRGGNSYEQYF.

This chain links TRBV19 with TRBJ2-2; TCRdb's D call, TRBD2, is unchecked because there is no DNA. The CDR3 consists of 15 residues. The germline V gene has CDR1 LNHDA and CDR2 SQIVND (reference sequence). CDR3 in amino acids: CASSIPSGNTGELFF.

The chain combines TRBV4-3 with TRBJ2-1; TCRdb picks TRBD2, but there is no DNA to check that call. This CDR3 comprises 15 residues. The germline V gene encodes CDR1 LGHNA and CDR2 YSLEER. CDR3 sequence: CASSQDRLAGGVRFF.

The chain uses TRBV20-1 and TRBJ1-3; TCRdb calls TRBD1, which cannot be checked without DNA. This CDR3 has 14 residues. The V gene's germline CDR1 is DFQATT and CDR2 SNEGSKA (reference sequence). The CDR3 reads CSARTASSGNTIYF.

The V gene is TRBV27, the J gene TRBJ2-3; TCRdb's assignment of TRBD2 cannot be checked, as there is no DNA. Germline-derived CDR1 and CDR2 are MNHEY and SMNVEV (reference sequence). This CDR3 contains 14 residues. The CDR3 region is CASSRSGSTDTQYF.

The J gene is TRBJ1-2, the V gene TRBV29-1. The V gene's germline CDR1 is SQVTM and CDR2 ANQGSEA. The CDR3 has 12 amino acids. The CDR3 sequence: CSVIFGAYGYTF.

This sequence joins TRBV27 and TRBJ1-1; TCRdb gives TRBD1 as the D gene, but with no DNA this cannot be confirmed. Germline V gives CDR1 MNHEY, CDR2 SMNVEV (reference sequence). The CDR3 is 16 amino acids. The CDR3 spells CSSSSRRGDADTEAFF.